One sample yielded the 6 T cell receptor beta chains listed below, sequenced in a study of Tregs in tolerant kidney transplant recipients. Using immunoSEQ multiplex PCR, the repertoire was profiled, and TCRdb retains in-frame clones only, with some absent. The sample carries tens of thousands of clones, 91% recorded once. The nonmyeloablative bone marrow transplants came from related graft donors, with transient mixed chimerism. The sequencing used CD4+ T cells from blood (PBMCs), collected 24 months after the transplant. The source is a human patient who received a combined kidney and bone marrow transplant. The T cells may partly be graft donor cells.

This chain links TRBV15 with TRBJ1-6, with D perhaps TRBD1 (5 bases). Looked up from germline, CDR1 is LNHNV and CDR2 is YYDKDF (reference sequence). Trimming left V 11 bases short and J 4 bases short, with 18 bases between. There are 15 residues in the CDR3. The CDR3 sequence: CASSFGRAYNSPLHF. The CDR3, as DNA: TGTGCCTCGTCGTTTGGCAGGGCATATAATTCACCCCTCCACTTT.

The chain carries TRBV4-2 and TRBJ1-5; 7 bases fit TRBD1. Looked up from germline, CDR1 is LGHNA and CDR2 is YNFKEQ. The CDR3 loop spans 14 amino acids. J was trimmed by 1 base and V by 3 bases; bases with no gene match: 0. In DNA, the CDR3 is TGTGCCAGCAGCCAGGACAGGAGCAATCAGCCCCAGCATTTT. Translation: CASSQDRSNQPQHF.

V is TRBV18 and J is TRBJ1-5, with 9 bases matching TRBD1. The V and J ends lost 4 bases and 0 bases, in that order; junction bases with no gene match: 10. There are 18 residues in the CDR3. Germline CDR1 reads KGHSH; CDR2 reads LQKENI. CDR3 protein: CASSHELTGGNSNQPQHF. The CDR3, as DNA: TGTGCCAGCTCACACGAACTGACAGGGGGAAATAGCAATCAGCCCCAGCATTTT.

The genes are TRBV30 and TRBJ2-3, with 7 positions matching TRBD2. Per the germline V gene, CDR1 is GTSNPN and CDR2 is SVGIG (reference sequence). The CDR3 totals 13 residues. The J segment lost 6 bases and the V segment lost 4 bases, leaving 7 bases of the junction unmatched. This chain's CDR3 is CAWIVASGDTQYF. The CDR3 DNA reads as TGTGCCTGGATAGTTGCTAGCGGCGATACGCAGTATTTT.

The chain joins TRBV18 to TRBJ2-7; a possible D gene is TRBD2 (6 bases). The CDR3 runs 14 residues. CDR1 is KGHSH and CDR2 is LQKENI in the germline V gene. V shed 4 bases and J shed 4 bases, with 14 bases lying between them. The CDR3 DNA is TGTGCCAGCTCACAGACCGGGACTGGATACGAGCAGTACTTC. Protein: CASSQTGTGYEQYF.

The chain couples TRBV11-1 to TRBJ2-6; 12 bases are shared with TRBD1. V was clipped by 3 bases and J by 2 bases; unmatched bases: 5. Germline V lookup: CDR1 SGHAT, CDR2 FQDESV (reference sequence). The CDR3 covers 18 residues. CDR3 DNA: TGTGCCAGCAGCTTTATCCGGGACAGGGGGCCTGGGGCCAACGTCCTGACTTTC. Translating gives CASSFIRDRGPGANVLTF.